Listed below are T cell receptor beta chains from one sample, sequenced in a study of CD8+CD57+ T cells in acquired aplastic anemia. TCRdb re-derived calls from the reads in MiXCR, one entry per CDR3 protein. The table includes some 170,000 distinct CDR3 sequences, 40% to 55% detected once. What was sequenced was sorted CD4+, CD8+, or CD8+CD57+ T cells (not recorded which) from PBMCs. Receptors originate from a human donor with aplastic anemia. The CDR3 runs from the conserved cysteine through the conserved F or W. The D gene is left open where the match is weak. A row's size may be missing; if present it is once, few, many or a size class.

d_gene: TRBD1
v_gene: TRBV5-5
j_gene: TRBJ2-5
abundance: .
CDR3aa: CANSTGQGVGETQYF
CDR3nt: TGTGCCAACAGCACGGGACAGGGGGTAGGAGAGACCCAGTACTTC

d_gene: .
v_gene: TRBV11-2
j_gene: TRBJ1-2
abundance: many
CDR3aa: CASSGGASYGYTF
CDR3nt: TGTGCCAGCTCGGGGGGGGCCTCCTATGGCTACACCTTC

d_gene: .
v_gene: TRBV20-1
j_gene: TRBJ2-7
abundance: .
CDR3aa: CSAAPAGYEQYF
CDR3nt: TGCAGTGCAGCACCGGCCGGGTACGAGCAGTACTTC

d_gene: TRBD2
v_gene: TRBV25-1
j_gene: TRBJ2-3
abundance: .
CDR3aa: CARETSGGQGDTQYF
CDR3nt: TGTGCTAGGGAGACTAGCGGGGGTCAAGGAGATACGCAGTATTTT

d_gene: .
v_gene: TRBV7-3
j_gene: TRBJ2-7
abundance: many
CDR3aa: CASSPTPGASYEQYF
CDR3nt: TGTGCCAGCAGCCCGACTCCGGGAGCATCCTACGAGCAGTACTTC

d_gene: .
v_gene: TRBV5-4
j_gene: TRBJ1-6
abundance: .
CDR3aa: CASSLGPGRNSPLHF
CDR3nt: TGTGCCAGCAGCTTGGGACCGGGCAGGAATTCACCCCTCCACTTT

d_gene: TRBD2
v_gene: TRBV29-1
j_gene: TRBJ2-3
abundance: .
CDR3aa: CSVSTSGSSDTQYF
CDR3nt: TGCAGCGTGAGTACTAGCGGGTCTAGCGATACGCAGTATTTT

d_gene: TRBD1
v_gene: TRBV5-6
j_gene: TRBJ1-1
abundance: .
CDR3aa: CASSPRTGALNTEAFF
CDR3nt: TGTGCCAGCAGCCCGCGGACAGGGGCCCTGAACACTGAAGCTTTCTTT

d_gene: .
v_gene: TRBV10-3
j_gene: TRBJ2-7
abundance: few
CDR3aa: CAIRSSRSYEQYF
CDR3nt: TGTGCCATCAGATCTAGCCGATCCTACGAGCAGTACTTC

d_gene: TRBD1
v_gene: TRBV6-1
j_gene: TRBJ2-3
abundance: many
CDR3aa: CASDRGQPDTQYF
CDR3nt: TGTGCCAGTGACAGGGGGCAGCCAGATACGCAGTATTTT

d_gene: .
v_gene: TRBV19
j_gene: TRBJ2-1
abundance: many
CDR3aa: CASSIQGPYNEQFF
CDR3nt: TGTGCCAGTAGTATCCAAGGGCCCTACAATGAGCAGTTCTTC

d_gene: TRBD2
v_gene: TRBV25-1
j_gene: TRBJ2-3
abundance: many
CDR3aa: CASSETGLASDTQYF
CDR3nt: TGTGCCAGCAGTGAGACGGGACTAGCGTCAGATACGCAGTATTTT

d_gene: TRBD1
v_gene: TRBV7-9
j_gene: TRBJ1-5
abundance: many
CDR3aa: CASSLAQGGSNQPQHF
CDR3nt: TGTGCCAGCAGCTTAGCACAGGGGGGAAGTAATCAGCCCCAGCATTTT

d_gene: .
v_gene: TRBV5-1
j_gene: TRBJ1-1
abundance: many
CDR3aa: CASRKGASGRETEAFF
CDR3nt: TGCGCCAGCAGGAAGGGAGCTTCAGGAAGGGAGACTGAAGCTTTCTTT

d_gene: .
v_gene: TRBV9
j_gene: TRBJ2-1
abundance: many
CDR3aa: CASSKGDEQFF
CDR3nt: TGTGCCAGCAGCAAAGGGGATGAGCAGTTCTTC

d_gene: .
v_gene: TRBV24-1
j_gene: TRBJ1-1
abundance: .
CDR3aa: CATSDSSTGHTEAFF
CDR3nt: TGTGCCACCAGTGATTCCTCGACAGGCCACACTGAAGCTTTCTTT

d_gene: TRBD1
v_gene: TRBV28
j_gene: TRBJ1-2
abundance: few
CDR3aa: CASSPRADRAAYGYTF
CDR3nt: TGTGCCAGCAGTCCTAGGGCGGACAGGGCGGCCTATGGCTACACCTTC

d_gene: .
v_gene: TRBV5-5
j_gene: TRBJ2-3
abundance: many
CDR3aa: CASSLRAFAASTDTQYF
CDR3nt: TGTGCCAGCAGCCTCCGGGCGTTTGCGGCTAGCACAGATACGCAGTATTTT

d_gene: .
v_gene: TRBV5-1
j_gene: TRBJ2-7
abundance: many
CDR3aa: CASSLAGTSSYEQYF
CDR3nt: TGCGCCAGCAGCTTGGCCGGGACAAGCAGCTACGAGCAGTACTTC

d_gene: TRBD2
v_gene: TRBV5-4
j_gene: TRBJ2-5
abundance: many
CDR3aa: CASSLGLAGASGTQYF
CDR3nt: TGTGCCAGCAGCTTGGGGCTAGCGGGGGCCAGCGGGACCCAGTACTTC

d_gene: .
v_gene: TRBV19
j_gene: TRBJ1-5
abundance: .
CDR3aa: CASSFSNQPQHF
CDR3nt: TGTGCCAGTAGTTTTAGCAATCAGCCCCAGCATTTT

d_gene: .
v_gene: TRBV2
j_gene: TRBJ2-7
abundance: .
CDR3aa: CASSPTTYEQYF
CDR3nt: TGTGCCAGCAGTCCAACAACGTACGAGCAGTACTTC

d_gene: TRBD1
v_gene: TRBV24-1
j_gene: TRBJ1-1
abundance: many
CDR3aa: CAISDRGRTEAFF
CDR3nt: TGTGCCATTTCAGACAGGGGGAGGACTGAAGCTTTCTTT

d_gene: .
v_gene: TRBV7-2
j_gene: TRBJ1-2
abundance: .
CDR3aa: CASSLDRHYGYTF
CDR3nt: TGTGCCAGCAGCCTGGACCGCCACTATGGCTACACCTTC

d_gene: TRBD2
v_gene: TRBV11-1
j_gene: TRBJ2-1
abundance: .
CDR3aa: CASKSERGHNEQFF
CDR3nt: TGTGCCAGCAAGAGCGAGCGGGGCCACAATGAGCAGTTCTTC

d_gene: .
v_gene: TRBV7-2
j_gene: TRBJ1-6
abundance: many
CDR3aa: CASSESPQNSPLHF
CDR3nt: TGTGCCAGCAGCGAAAGCCCGCAGAATTCACCCCTCCACTTT

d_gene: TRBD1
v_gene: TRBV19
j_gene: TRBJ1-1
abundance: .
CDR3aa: CASSRRGPTEAFF
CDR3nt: TGTGCCAGTAGTCGCAGGGGGCCCACTGAAGCTTTCTTT

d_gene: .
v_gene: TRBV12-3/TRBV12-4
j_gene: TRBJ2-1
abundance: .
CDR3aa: CASSLKSTSYNEQFF
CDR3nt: TGTGCCAGCAGTTTAAAAAGCACGTCCTACAATGAGCAGTTCTTC

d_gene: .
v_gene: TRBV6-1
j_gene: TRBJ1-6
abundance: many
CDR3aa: CASSPEHPGLIYNSPLHF
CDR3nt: TGTGCCAGCAGTCCAGAACACCCGGGACTGATCTATAATTCACCCCTCCACTTT

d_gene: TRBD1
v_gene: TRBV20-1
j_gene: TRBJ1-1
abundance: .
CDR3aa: CSASTGGAVNTEAFF
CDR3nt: TGCAGTGCATCGACAGGGGGCGCGGTGAACACTGAAGCTTTCTTT

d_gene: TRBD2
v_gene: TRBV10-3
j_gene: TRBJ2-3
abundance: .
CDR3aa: CAISESPGLADTDTQYF
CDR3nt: TGTGCCATCAGTGAGTCTCCGGGGCTAGCGGACACAGATACGCAGTATTTT

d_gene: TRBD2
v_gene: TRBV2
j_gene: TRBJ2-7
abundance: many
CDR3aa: CASSEEIAGNYYEQYF
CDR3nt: TGTGCCAGCAGTGAAGAAATAGCGGGGAACTACTACGAGCAGTACTTC

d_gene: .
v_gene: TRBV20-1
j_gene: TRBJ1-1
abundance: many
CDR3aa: CSARGGGNTEAFF
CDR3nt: TGCAGTGCTAGGGGCGGGGGGAACACTGAAGCTTTCTTT

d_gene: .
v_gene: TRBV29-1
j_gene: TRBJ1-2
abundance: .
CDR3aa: CSVEDGQGLLSYTF
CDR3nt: TGCAGCGTTGAAGATGGCCAGGGTCTCTTATCCTACACCTTC

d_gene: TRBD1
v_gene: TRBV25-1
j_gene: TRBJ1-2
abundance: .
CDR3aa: CASNTWTGGTNNGYTF
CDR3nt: TGTGCCAGCAATACATGGACAGGAGGAACTAACAATGGCTACACCTTC

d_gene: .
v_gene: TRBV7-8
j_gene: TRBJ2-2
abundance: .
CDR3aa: CASSVSSPTGELFF
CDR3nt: TGTGCCAGCAGCGTTTCTAGTCCCACCGGGGAGCTGTTTTTT

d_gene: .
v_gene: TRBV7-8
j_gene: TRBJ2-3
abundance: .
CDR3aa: CASSPLAGSTDTQYF
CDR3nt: TGTGCCAGCAGCCCTCTGGCGGGGAGCACAGATACGCAGTATTTT

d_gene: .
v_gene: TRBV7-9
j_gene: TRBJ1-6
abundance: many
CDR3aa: CASSFGSSYNSPLHF
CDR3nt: TGTGCCAGCAGCTTTGGGAGCTCCTATAATTCACCCCTCCACTTT

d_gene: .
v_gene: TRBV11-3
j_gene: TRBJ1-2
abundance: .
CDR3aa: CASSPDRASNYGYTF
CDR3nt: TGTGCCAGCAGCCCTGACAGAGCCTCTAACTATGGCTACACCTTC

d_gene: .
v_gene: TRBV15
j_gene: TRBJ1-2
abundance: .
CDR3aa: CATSSPDISNYGYTF
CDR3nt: TGTGCCACCAGCAGCCCGGACATCTCTAACTATGGCTACACCTTC

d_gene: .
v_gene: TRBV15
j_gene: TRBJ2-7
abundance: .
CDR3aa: CATSEAVVYEQYF
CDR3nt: TGTGCCACCTCAGAGGCGGTAGTCTACGAGCAGTACTTC

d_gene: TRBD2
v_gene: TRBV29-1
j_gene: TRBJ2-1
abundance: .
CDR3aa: CSVGVSGSGYNEQFF
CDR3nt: TGCAGCGTGGGGGTTAGCGGGAGCGGGTACAATGAGCAGTTCTTC

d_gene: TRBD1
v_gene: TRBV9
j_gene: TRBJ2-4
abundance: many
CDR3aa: CASSEEATGTDIQYF
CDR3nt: TGTGCCAGCAGCGAAGAAGCGACAGGGACGGACATTCAGTACTTC

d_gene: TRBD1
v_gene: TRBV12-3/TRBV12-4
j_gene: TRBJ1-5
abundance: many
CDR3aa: CASSLAKTGIGNQPQHF
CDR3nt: TGTGCCAGCAGTTTAGCCAAGACAGGGATCGGCAATCAGCCCCAGCATTTT

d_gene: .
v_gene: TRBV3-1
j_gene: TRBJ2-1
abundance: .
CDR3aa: CASSPVNGGNNEQFF
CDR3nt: TGTGCCAGCAGCCCGGTCAATGGGGGGAACAATGAGCAGTTCTTC

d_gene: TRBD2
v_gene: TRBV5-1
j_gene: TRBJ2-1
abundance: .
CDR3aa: CASSLVSSGVGAYSEQFF
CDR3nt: TGCGCCAGCAGCTTGGTTTCTAGCGGGGTGGGAGCCTACAGTGAGCAGTTCTTC

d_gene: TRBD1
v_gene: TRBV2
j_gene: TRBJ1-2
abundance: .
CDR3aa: CASNEGAEGYTF
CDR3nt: TGTGCCAGCAACGAGGGGGCAGAGGGCTACACCTTC

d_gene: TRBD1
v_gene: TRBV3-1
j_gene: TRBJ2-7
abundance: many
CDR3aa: CASSRSGTGGFYEQYF
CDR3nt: TGTGCCAGCAGTCGATCCGGGACAGGGGGCTTTTACGAGCAGTACTTC

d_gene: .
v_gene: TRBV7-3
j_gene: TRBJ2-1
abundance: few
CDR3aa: CASSFGGYNEQFF
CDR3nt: TGTGCCAGCAGCTTCGGAGGCTACAATGAGCAGTTCTTC

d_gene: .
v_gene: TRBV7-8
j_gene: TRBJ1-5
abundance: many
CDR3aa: CASSHRRTDVGPQHF
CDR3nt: TGTGCCAGCAGCCACCGCAGGACAGATGTGGGGCCCCAGCATTTT

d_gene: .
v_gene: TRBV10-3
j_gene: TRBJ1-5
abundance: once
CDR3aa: CAISEFQGNQPQHF
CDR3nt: TGTGCCATCAGTGAGTTCCAGGGGAATCAGCCCCAGCATTTT